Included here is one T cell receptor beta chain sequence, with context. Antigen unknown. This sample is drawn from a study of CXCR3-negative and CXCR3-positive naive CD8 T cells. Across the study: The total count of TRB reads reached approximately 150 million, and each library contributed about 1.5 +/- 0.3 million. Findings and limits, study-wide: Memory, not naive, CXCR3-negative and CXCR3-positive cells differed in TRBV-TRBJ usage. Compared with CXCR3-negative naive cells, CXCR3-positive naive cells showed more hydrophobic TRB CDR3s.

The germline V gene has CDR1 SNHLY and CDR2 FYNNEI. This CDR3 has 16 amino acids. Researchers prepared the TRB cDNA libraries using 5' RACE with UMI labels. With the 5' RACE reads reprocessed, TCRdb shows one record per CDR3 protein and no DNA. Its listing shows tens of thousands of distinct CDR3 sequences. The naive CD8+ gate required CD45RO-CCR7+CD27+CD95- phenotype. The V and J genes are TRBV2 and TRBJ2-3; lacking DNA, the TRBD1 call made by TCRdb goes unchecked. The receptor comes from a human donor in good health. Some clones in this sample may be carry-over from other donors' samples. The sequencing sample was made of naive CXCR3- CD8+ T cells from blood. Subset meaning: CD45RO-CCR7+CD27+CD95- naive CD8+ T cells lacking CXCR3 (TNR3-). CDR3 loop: CVSSLGTGTYTDTQYF.